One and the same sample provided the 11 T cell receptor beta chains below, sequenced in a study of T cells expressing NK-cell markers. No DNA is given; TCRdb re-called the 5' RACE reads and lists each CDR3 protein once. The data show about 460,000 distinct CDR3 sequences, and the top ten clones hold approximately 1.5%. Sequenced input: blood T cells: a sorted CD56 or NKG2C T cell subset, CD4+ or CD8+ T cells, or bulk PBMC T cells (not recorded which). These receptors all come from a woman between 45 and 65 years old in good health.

CDR3 loop: CASRDSRNTGELFF. The gene calls are TRBV18 and TRBJ2-2; absent DNA, TCRdb's TRBD1 call cannot be checked. The germline V gene has CDR1 KGHSH and CDR2 LQKENI. The CDR3 has 14 residues.

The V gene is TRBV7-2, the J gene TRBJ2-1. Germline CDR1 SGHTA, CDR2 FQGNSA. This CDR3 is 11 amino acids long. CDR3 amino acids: CASSPYKEQFF.

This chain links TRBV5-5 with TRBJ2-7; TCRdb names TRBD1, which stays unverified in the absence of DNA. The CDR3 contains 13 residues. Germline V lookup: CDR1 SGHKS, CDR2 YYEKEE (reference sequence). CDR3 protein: CASTRQPLYEQYF.

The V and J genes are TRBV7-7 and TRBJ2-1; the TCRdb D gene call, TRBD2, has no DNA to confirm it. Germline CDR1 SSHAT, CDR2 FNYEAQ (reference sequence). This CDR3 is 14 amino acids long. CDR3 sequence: CASSPSGTTHEQFF.

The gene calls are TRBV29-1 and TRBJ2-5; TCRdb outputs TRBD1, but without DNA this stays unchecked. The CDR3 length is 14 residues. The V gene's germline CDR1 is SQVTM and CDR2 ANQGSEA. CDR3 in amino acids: CSVRYRGSLETQYF.

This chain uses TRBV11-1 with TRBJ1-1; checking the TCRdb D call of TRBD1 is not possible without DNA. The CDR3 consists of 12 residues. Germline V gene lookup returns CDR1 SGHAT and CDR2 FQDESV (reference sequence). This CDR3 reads CASSPWGTEAFF.

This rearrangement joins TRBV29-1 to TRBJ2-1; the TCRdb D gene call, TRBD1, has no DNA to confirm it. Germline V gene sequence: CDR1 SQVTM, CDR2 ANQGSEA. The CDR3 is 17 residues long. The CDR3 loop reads CSVGGDRATSEYNEQFF.

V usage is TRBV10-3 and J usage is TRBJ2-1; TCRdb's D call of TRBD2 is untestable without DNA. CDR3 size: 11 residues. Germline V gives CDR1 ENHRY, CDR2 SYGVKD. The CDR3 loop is CATTLDSEQFF.

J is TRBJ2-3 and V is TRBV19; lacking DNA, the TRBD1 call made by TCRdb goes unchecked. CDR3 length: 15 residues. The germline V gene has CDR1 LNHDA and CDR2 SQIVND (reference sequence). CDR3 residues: CASSIGQGDTDTQYF.

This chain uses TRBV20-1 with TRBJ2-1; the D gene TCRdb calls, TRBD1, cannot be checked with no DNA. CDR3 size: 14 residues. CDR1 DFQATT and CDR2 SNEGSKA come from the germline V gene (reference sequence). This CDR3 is CSARDPGKLWEQFF.

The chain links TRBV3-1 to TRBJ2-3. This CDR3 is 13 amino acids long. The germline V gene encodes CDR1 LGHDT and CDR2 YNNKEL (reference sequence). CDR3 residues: CASSQDAISTQYF.